These 10 T cell receptor beta chains were sequenced from one sample in a study of T cell repertoires in cytomegalovirus infection. Via MiXCR, TCRdb re-called the reads, giving one row per CDR3 protein. The repertoire includes around 540,000 distinct CDR3 sequences, roughly a third of them detected once, and roughly 15% sits in the top ten. For these TCRs, the target antigens are not known. The specimen comprised cultured PBMCs, sampled from culture after CMV antigen stimulation. Receptors originate from a human donor in good health (CMV status not recorded). Some clones in this sample may be carry-over from other donors' samples.

The table lists this clonotype with a few counts. This chain joins TRBV5-4 and TRBJ2-7; D is undetermined. V lost 1 base to trimming and J lost 5 bases, with 4 bases between them. The V gene's germline CDR1 is SGHNT and CDR2 YYREEE (reference sequence). The CDR3 runs 11 residues. The CDR3 reads CASSLSDEQYF. CDR3 nucleotide sequence: TGTGCCAGCAGCTTGTCAGACGAGCAGTACTTC.

This chain connects TRBV19 to TRBJ2-1; D remains ambiguous. V gave up 4 bases and J gave up 8 bases, with 12 bases separating them. The CDR3 sequence is 13 residues long. Germline V gene data show CDR1 as LNHDA and CDR2 as SQIVND (reference sequence). CDR3 sequence (DNA): TGTGCCAGTAGTAGGATCAGTGGCGATGAGCAGTTCTTC. Encoded protein: CASSRISGDEQFF.

Many counts were recorded for this clonotype. This sequence joins TRBV18 and TRBJ1-1; 9 nucleotides align to TRBD1. The CDR3 spans 15 residues. The trim removed 0 bases at V and 4 bases at J, leaving 3 bases unmatched. In germline, CDR1 is KGHSH, CDR2 LQKENI. The CDR3 DNA sequence: TGTGCCAGCTCACCACCGGAGGACAGGGGCACTGAAGCTTTCTTT. This translates into CASSPPEDRGTEAFF.

DNA of the CDR3: TGTGCCAGCAGTTACAACGCGGGAGGGCCCCGCAATGAGCAGTTCTTC. It is translated as CASSYNAGGPRNEQFF. V and J are TRBV6-2 or TRBV6-3 and TRBJ2-1, with 9 bases aligning to TRBD2. The V segment lost 2 bases and the J segment 6 bases; nucleotides outside the gene matches: 8. In germline, CDR1 is MNHEY, CDR2 SVGEGT. The CDR3 totals 16 residues.

On this clonotype: A much larger clone lies one base from this, so it may be a read error. V is TRBV3-1 and J is TRBJ2-3; 9 bases fit TRBD1. The V gene end was trimmed by 1 base and the J gene end by 4 bases; junction bases not matched to a gene: 0. In germline, CDR1 is LGHDT, CDR2 YNNKEL (reference sequence). The CDR3 runs 14 residues. Here the CDR3 reads CASSQGTGADTQYF. The CDR3 DNA follows: TGTGCCAGCAGCCAAGGGACAGGGGCAGATACGCAGTATTTT.

The genes are TRBV6-6 and TRBJ1-6; 10 nucleotides match TRBD1. After removal of 8 bases from V and 7 bases from J, the junction contained 8 bases not matched to a gene. This CDR3 spans 15 amino acids. Germline lookup yields CDR1 MNHNY and CDR2 SVGAGI (reference sequence). The CDR3 region is CASCTTGGANSPLHF. CDR3 DNA sequence: TGTGCCAGCTGCACGACAGGGGGCGCGAATTCACCCCTCCACTTT.

This clonotype was seen only a few times. CDR3 in amino acids: CASSWLADMKINEQFF. The DNA for the CDR3 is TGTGCCAGCAGCTGGCTAGCGGATATGAAGATCAATGAGCAGTTCTTC. J is TRBJ2-1 and V is TRBV7-2; 7 nucleotides line up with TRBD2. CDR1 SGHTA and CDR2 FQGNSA come from the germline V gene. The ends lost 4 bases at V and 6 bases at J; junction bases unmatched: 12. The CDR3 extends over 16 amino acids.

The rearrangement links TRBV7-6 to TRBJ2-3; 8 bases fit TRBD2. Germline assignment: CDR1 SGHVS and CDR2 FNYEAQ. This CDR3 spans 17 amino acids. The V segment lost 5 bases and the J segment 2 bases; nucleotides outside the gene matches: 12. The chain's CDR3 is CASSPAGRLASTDTQYF. The CDR3 nucleotides read TGTGCCAGCAGCCCCGCGGGGAGACTAGCGTCCACAGATACGCAGTATTTT. Full variable domain (rest looked up from reference TRBV7-6 and TRBJ2-3): GAGVSQSPRYKVTKRGQDVALRCDPISGHVSLYWYRQALGQGPEFLTYFNYEAQQDKSGLPNDRFSAERPEGSISTLTIQRTEQRDSAMYRCASSPAGRLASTDTQYFGPGTRLTVL.

This clonotype was seen ten or more times. The chain links TRBV7-2 to TRBJ2-3, with D unclear. The V end lost 2 bases, the J end lost 0 bases, and 3 bases lay between the germline ends. This CDR3 region has 13 residues. The germline V gene encodes CDR1 SGHTA and CDR2 FQGNSA. CDR3 loop: CASSLQSTDTQYF. The CDR3, as DNA: TGTGCCAGCAGCTTACAGAGCACAGATACGCAGTATTTT.

This clonotype was counted a few times. This sequence joins TRBV7-9 and TRBJ2-7; D possibly corresponds to TRBD2 (6 bases). This CDR3 has 13 residues. Per germline, CDR1 SEHNR and CDR2 FQNEAQ (reference sequence). The V gene lost 5 bases and the J gene lost 8 bases, with 16 bases spanning the gap. CDR3 loop: CASSTRDGGKQYV. DNA for the CDR3: TGTGCCAGCAGCACCCGGGACGGCGGGAAGCAGTACGTC.